This T cell receptor (beta chain) was found in a study of blood T cells in healthy people across ages. The study, taken as a whole, reports: As age increased, TCR beta diversity per million T cells fell in a roughly linear fashion.

Trimming at V came to 3 bases and at J to 8 bases, leaving 9 bases not matched to a gene. Germline V gene lookup returns CDR1 MGHRA and CDR2 YSYEKL. The CDR3 totals 15 residues. In the case of this clonotype: Its specificity is unknown.

Combining a sample-barcoded 5' primer with a J-beta primer mix, a second PCR ran for about 7 to 11 cycles. With 12 random nucleotides, a template-switch adaptor tagged each individual cDNA molecule. TCRdb reprocessed the 5' RACE reads with MiXCR, giving one entry per CDR3 protein. The sample records some 1,800,000 distinct CDR3 sequences, about 39% being singletons. The chain recombines TRBV4-1 with TRBJ2-1, with 8 bases aligning to TRBD1. The sequencing sample was made of blood. The TCR originated in a human donor in good health. The CDR3 DNA reads as TGCGCCAGCAGCCATTATCCGGGACAGGTGGATGAGCAGTTCTTC. This translates into CASSHYPGQVDEQFF.